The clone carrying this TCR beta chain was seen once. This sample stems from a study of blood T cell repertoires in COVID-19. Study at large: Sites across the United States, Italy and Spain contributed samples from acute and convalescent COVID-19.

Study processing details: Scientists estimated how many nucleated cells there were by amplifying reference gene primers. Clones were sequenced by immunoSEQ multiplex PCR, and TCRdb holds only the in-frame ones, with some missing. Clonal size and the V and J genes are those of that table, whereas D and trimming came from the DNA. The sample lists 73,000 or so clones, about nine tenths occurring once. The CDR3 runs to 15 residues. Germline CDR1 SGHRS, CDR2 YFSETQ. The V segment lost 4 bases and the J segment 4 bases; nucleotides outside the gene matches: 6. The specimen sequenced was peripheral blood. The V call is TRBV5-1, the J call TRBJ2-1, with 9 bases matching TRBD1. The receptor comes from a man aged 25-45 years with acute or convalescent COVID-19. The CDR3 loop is CASSLQGARYNEQFF. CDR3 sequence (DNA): TGCGCCAGCAGCCTACAGGGGGCGCGGTACAATGAGCAGTTCTTC. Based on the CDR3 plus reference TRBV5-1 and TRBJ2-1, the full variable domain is KAGVTQTPRYLIKTRGQQVTLSCSPISGHRSVSWYQQTPGQGLQFLFEYFSETQRNKGNFPGRFSGRQFSNSRSEMNVSTLELGDSALYLCASSLQGARYNEQFFGPGTRLTVL.